The sequence of this T cell receptor (beta chain) was determined in a study of shared clonotypes between healthy human individuals. The overall study: The study used three CD4 naive, three CD4 memory, two CD8 naive and one CD8 memory plate per donor.

In regard to this clone: Its antigen is unidentified.

The assay ran at deep level. In the authors' methods: As immunoSEQ supplied junction-only sequences (without quality scores), filtering differed. Only in-frame clones appear in the TCRdb table, and some are missing; sequencing was by immunoSEQ multiplex PCR. V, J and clone size are those of that table, while D and trimming were read from the DNA. The sample holds under 1 million clones, roughly 96% seen once. Overall study findings and caveats: Relative to memory subsets, naive subsets generally showed larger estimated richness.

Cells designated naive CD8 were CD45RO-negative and were positively selected for CCR7, with terminally differentiated effector memory CD45RA+ cells excluded. The sequenced material came from naive CD8+ T cells sorted from blood. The clonotype originates from a man aged 25-40 years in good health.

The CDR3 loop reads CASSPVGSLYGYTF. CDR3 bases: TGCGCCAGCAGCCCAGTTGGGTCTCTCTATGGCTACACCTTC. V usage is TRBV4-1 and J usage is TRBJ1-2, with D hard to call. Germline V CDR1 and CDR2: MGHRA, YSYEKL. V shed 4 bases and J shed 4 bases, with 13 bases lying between them. This CDR3 comprises 14 residues.